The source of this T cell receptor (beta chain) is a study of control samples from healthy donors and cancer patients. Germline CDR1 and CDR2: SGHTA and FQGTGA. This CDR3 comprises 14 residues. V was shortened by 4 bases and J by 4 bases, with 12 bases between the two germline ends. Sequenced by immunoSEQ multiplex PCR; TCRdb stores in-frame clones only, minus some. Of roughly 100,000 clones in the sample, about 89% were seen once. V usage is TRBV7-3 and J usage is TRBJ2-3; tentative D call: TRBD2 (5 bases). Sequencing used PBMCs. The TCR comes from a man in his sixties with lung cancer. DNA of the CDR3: TGTGCCAGCAGCTCCGGGTTCGGGGCAGATACGCAGTATTTT. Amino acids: CASSSGFGADTQYF.